These 20 T cell receptor beta chains share one sample of origin, sequenced in a study of shared clonotypes between healthy human individuals. Here immunoSEQ multiplex PCR was the method, and the copy in TCRdb shows in-frame clones only, minus some. Of some 1.5 million clones in the sample, around 98% were seen once. Material: naive CD4+ T cells sorted from blood. As for subset: CD45RA+ positively selected. These receptors were obtained from a man between 25 and 39 years old in good health.

The chain joins TRBV5-1 to TRBJ1-2; 8 bases are shared with TRBD1. Germline V gene data show CDR1 as SGHRS and CDR2 as YFSETQ. V shed 4 bases, J shed 7 bases, and the junction held 9 bases outside the gene matches. The CDR3 runs 14 residues. The CDR3 DNA follows: TGCGCCAGCAGCGACCCTCAGGGGGCGGGTGGCTACACCTTC. Translating gives CASSDPQGAGGYTF.

V and J are TRBV20-1 and TRBJ1-2, with D possibly TRBD1 on 5 matching bases. V was cut by 3 bases and J by 8 bases, with 10 bases left in between. The CDR3 loop spans 11 amino acids. Germline assignment: CDR1 DFQATT and CDR2 SNEGSKA (reference sequence). The CDR3 loop is CSASGREGYTF. The CDR3 DNA sequence: TGCAGTGCTAGTGGCAGGGAGGGCTACACCTTC.

The rearrangement joins TRBV11-3 to TRBJ2-1; D call uncertain. Trimming took 4 bases from V and 7 from J, leaving 8 bases between them. Germline loops: CDR1 SGHNT, CDR2 YENEEA. The CDR3 contains 12 residues. CDR3 sequence: CASSSRSNEQFF. In nucleotides, the CDR3 is TGTGCCAGCAGCTCGAGATCGAATGAGCAGTTCTTC.

This chain connects TRBV9 to TRBJ2-3; D is unresolved. This CDR3 region has 14 residues. Per germline, CDR1 SGDLS and CDR2 YYNGEE. The V and J ends lost 0 bases and 4 bases respectively, with 9 bases between them. CDR3 sequence reads: CASSVGLLADTQYF. The CDR3, as DNA: TGTGCCAGCAGCGTAGGGTTATTGGCAGATACGCAGTATTTT.

The gene calls are TRBV11-2 and TRBJ2-5; 15 bases align to TRBD2. The ends lost 4 bases at V and 5 bases at J; junction bases unmatched: 11. The germline V gene has CDR1 SGHAT and CDR2 FQNNGV. The length of the CDR3 is 18 residues. The CDR3 loop reads CASSSPGLAGGEGETQYF. As DNA, the CDR3 is TGTGCCAGCAGCTCGCCGGGACTAGCGGGAGGTGAGGGGGAGACCCAGTACTTC. The full variable domain, its missing parts supplied by reference TRBV11-2 and TRBJ2-5, is EAGVAQSPRYKIIEKRQSVAFWCNPISGHATLYWYQQILGQGPKLLIQFQNNGVVDDSQLPKDRFSAERLKGVDSTLKIQPAKLEDSAVYLCASSSPGLAGGEGETQYFGPGTRLLVL.

Notes on this clone: Other DNA sequences from this sample encode an identical CDR3 as well. The chain couples TRBV5-1 to TRBJ2-7; D not certain. This CDR3 spans 14 amino acids. Germline assignment: CDR1 SGHRS and CDR2 YFSETQ. V lost 0 bases and J lost 2, with 9 bases in between. The DNA for the CDR3 is TGCGCCAGCAGCTTGGAAGGTTCAGCCTACGAGCAGTACTTC. Encoded protein: CASSLEGSAYEQYF. Full variable domain (remainder filled in from reference TRBV5-1 and TRBJ2-7): KAGVTQTPRYLIKTRGQQVTLSCSPISGHRSVSWYQQTPGQGLQFLFEYFSETQRNKGNFPGRFSGRQFSNSRSEMNVSTLELGDSALYLCASSLEGSAYEQYFGPGTRLTVT.

V is TRBV10-2 and J is TRBJ2-1; D remains ambiguous. Trimming pared 6 bases from V and 5 bases from J, leaving 8 bases between. This CDR3 comprises 12 residues. Germline V lookup: CDR1 WSHSY, CDR2 SAAADI. DNA for the CDR3: TGCGCCAGCAGCTCCTTTAACAATGAGCAGTTCTTC. This translates into CASSSFNNEQFF.

CDR3 amino acids: CASSPTASSGANVLTF. As DNA, the CDR3 is TGCGCCAGCAGCCCGACTGCTAGCTCTGGGGCCAACGTCCTGACTTTC. The V gene is TRBV4-3, the J gene TRBJ2-6; D unclear. The germline V gene has CDR1 LGHNA and CDR2 YSLEER. The CDR3 covers 16 residues. The V end lost 4 bases, the J end lost 0 bases, and 10 bases lay between the germline ends.

This rearrangement joins TRBV23-1 to TRBJ1-3; 7 positions match TRBD1. TRBV23-1 falls under the ORF class, with uncertain function. Trimming removed 6 bases from V and 2 bases from J; junction bases left unmatched: 10. This CDR3 has 16 amino acids. CDR3 bases: TGCGCCAGCAGGCCGATCGACAGGGTCCCTGGAAACACCATATATTTT. This encodes CASRPIDRVPGNTIYF.

The V gene is TRBV7-9, the J gene TRBJ2-5; tentative D call: TRBD2 (5 bases). Germline V gene sequence: CDR1 SEHNR, CDR2 FQNEAQ (reference sequence). V lost 4 bases and J lost 5, with 20 bases in between. The length of the CDR3 is 16 residues. The CDR3 DNA sequence: TGTGCCAGCAGCTCTTACGAAGGATTACAGCGGGAGACCCAGTACTTC. Amino acid sequence: CASSSYEGLQRETQYF.

V is TRBV10-2 and J is TRBJ2-2, with TRBD2 matching 10 bases. J was trimmed by 1 base and V by 4 bases; bases with no gene match: 9. Germline CDR1 reads WSHSY; CDR2 reads SAAADI. The length of the CDR3 is 18 residues. Here the CDR3 reads CASSADLLAGWNTGELFF. DNA for the CDR3: TGCGCCAGCAGTGCGGATTTACTAGCGGGATGGAACACCGGGGAGCTGTTTTTT.

The chain combines TRBV6-1 with TRBJ1-5; no definite D call. Germline CDR1 reads MNHNS; CDR2 reads SASEGT. V was clipped by 0 bases and J by 11 bases, with 17 bases between them. The CDR3 covers 15 residues. CDR3 DNA sequence: TGTGCCAGCAGTGAAGCGGCTATAGCAATCATCACCCAGCATTTT. This encodes CASSEAAIAIITQHF.

The chain links TRBV28 to TRBJ2-1; 13 bases are shared with TRBD2. Germline values: CDR1 MDHEN, CDR2 SYDVKM. CDR3 length equals 19 residues. Trimming removed 5 bases from V and 5 bases from J; junction bases left unmatched: 15. For the CDR3, the DNA is TGTGCCAGCAGTCAAACTACAGTATGGACTAGCGGGGGACACAATGAGCAGTTCTTC. Translated: CASSQTTVWTSGGHNEQFF.

The CDR3 bases are TGTGCCAGCAGCTTCCCTAGCGGAGATTCCTACAATGAGCAGTTCTTC. Translated: CASSFPSGDSYNEQFF. V and J are TRBV7-9 and TRBJ2-1; 7 bases line up with TRBD2. Trimming removed 3 bases from V and 1 base from J; junction bases left unmatched: 6. Germline V gene lookup returns CDR1 SEHNR and CDR2 FQNEAQ (reference sequence). The CDR3 sequence is 16 residues long.

The chain recombines TRBV29-1 with TRBJ1-1, with D unresolved. The germline V and J ends were trimmed by 2 bases and 1 base, with 14 bases remaining between them. The CDR3 extends over 15 amino acids. Germline V gene sequence: CDR1 SQVTM, CDR2 ANQGSEA. Written as DNA, the CDR3 is TGCAGCGTTGAATATTACGGACGGAGGAACACTGAAGCTTTCTTT. Its translation: CSVEYYGRRNTEAFF.

The V gene is TRBV10-3, the J gene TRBJ2-7; 15 bases align to TRBD2. The junction had 17 bases not matched to a gene; V was cut back by 3 bases and J by 2 bases. This CDR3 has 21 amino acids. The germline V gene has CDR1 ENHRY and CDR2 SYGVKD. The CDR3 reads CAISDKTPGLAGGRGAYEQYF. The CDR3, as DNA: TGTGCCATCAGTGACAAAACCCCGGGACTAGCGGGAGGCAGGGGCGCCTACGAGCAGTACTTC.

This chain uses TRBV5-4 with TRBJ1-1; TRBD1 agrees at 7 bases. The CDR3 spans 16 residues. Germline values: CDR1 SGHNT, CDR2 YYREEE (reference sequence). Losses at the gene ends were 2 bases for V and 0 bases for J; bases not matched to a gene: 7. Written as DNA, the CDR3 is TGTGCCAGCAGCTTCCCGGGACAGAAGATGAACACTGAAGCTTTCTTT. Encoded protein: CASSFPGQKMNTEAFF.

J is TRBJ1-5 and V is TRBV19; a weak D match, TRBD1 (6 bases). The germline V gene encodes CDR1 LNHDA and CDR2 SQIVND (reference sequence). With 5 bases removed from V and 10 bases from J, the gap between germline ends came to 12 bases. The CDR3 is made up of 12 amino acids. Here the CDR3 reads CASSWTALPQHF. CDR3 bases: TGTGCCAGTAGTTGGACAGCCCTACCCCAGCATTTT.

This chain connects TRBV18 to TRBJ2-5; 9 nucleotides line up with TRBD2. The CDR3 length is 17 residues. Unmatched junction bases numbered 6, after V lost 0 bases and J lost 1 base. Germline V gene data show CDR1 as KGHSH and CDR2 as LQKENI. CDR3 protein: CASSPPSGSPFQETQYF. The CDR3 DNA sequence: TGTGCCAGCTCACCACCTAGCGGGAGCCCCTTCCAAGAGACCCAGTACTTC.

Here the CDR3 DNA reads TGCGCCAGCGTCAGAACAGGGGGCTTCTACAATGAGCAGTTCTTC. Protein sequence: CASVRTGGFYNEQFF. This chain links TRBV5-1 with TRBJ2-1; 9 positions agree with TRBD1. CDR1 and CDR2 (germline): SGHRS, YFSETQ. This CDR3 is 15 amino acids long. The V segment lost 7 bases and the J segment 3 bases; nucleotides outside the gene matches: 8.